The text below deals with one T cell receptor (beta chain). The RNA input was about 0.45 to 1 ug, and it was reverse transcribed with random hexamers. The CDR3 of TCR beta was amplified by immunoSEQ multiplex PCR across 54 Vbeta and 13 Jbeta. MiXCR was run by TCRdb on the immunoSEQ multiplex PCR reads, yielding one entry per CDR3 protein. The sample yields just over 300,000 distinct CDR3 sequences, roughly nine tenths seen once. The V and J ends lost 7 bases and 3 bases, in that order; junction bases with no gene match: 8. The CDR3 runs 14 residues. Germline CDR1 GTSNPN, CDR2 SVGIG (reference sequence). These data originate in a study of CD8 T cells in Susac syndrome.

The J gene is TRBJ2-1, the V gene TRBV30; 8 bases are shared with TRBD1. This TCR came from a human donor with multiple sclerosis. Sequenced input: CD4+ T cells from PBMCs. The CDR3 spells CAFLRQGSYNEQFF. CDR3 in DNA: TGTGCCTTCCTTAGACAGGGGAGCTACAATGAGCAGTTCTTC.